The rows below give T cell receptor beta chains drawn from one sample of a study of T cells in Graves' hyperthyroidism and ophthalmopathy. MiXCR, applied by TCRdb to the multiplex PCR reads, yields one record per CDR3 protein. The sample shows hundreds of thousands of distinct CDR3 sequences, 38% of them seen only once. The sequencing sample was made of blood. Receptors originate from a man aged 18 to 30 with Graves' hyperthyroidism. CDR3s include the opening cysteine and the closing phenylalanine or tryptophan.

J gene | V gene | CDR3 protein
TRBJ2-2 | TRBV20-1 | CSANGRAGELFF
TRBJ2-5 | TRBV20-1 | CSARDSDSIEVKTQYF
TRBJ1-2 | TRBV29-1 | CSVVYNAGTEYEGYTF
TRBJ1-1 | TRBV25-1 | CASSDSVRTFF
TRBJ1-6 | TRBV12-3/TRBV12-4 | CASSVEAPITLHF
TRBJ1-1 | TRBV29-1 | CSARQVNTEAFF
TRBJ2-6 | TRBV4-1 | CASSPRDSSSGANVLTF
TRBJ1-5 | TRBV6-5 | CASSLDRVGQPQHF
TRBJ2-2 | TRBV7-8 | CASSRRVGNTGELFF
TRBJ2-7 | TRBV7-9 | CASSIGQGRSATYEQYF
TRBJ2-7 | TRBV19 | CASSIYPRDSTYEQYF
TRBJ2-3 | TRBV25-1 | CASSEFGASGPGTDTQYF
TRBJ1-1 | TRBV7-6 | CASSPRSENTEAFF
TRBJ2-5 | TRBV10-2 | CASRHRRGGLEETQYF
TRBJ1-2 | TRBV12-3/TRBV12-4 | CASSSGSGGDGYTF
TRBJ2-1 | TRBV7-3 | CASGLGAYNEQFF
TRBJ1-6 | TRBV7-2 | CASSLAAGTEYSPLHF
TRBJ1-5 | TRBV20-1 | CSALPGQSGNQPQHF
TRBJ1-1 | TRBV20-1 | CSADTQRSAFF
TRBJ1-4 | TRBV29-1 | CSVEKGADEKLFF
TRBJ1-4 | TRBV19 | CASSIRQGSEKLFF
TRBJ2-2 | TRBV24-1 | CATSDLGGGRAGELFF
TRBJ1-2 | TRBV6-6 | CASFRERIF
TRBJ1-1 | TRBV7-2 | CASSFREDHRAFF
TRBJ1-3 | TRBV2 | CASKQTDSGNTIYF
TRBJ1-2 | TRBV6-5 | CASSYSGPRRYTF
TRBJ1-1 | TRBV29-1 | CSGLNTEAFF
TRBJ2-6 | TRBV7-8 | CASINQGAHDLTF
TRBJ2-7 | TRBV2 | CASSEGSNPYEQYF
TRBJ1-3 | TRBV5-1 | CASSSGRPAEGNTIYF
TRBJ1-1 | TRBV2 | CASSLSERTEAFF
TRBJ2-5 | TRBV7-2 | CASSSLNDRLGETQYF
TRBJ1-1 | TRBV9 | CASSVVTNTEAFF
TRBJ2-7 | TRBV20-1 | CSTSGTGYEQYF
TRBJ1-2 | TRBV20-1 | CSARDTAGGYGYTF
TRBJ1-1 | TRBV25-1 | CASSNQDTEAFF
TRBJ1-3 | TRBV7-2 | CASSRIRGHGNTIYF
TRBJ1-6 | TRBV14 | CASSQGSRTFSPLHF
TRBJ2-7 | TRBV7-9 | CASSLALQAQQYF
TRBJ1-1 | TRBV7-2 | CASSRPGTGQGSFF
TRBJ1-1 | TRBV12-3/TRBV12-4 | CASSYALGDRARTEAFF
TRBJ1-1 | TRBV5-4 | CASSFSPQGEEGFF